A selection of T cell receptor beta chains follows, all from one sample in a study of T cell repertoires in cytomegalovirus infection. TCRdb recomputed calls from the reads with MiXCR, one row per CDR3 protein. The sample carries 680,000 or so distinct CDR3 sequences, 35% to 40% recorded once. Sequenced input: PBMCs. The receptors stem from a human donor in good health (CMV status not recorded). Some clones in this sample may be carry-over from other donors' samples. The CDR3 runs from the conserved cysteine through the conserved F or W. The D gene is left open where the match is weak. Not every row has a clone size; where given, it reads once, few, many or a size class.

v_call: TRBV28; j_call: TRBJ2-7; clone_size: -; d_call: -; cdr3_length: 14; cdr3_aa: CASSLGQRPYEQYF; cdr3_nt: TGTGCCAGCAGTTTGGGTCAGAGGCCCTACGAGCAGTACTTC
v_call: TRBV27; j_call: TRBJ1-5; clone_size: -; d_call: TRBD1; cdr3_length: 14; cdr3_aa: CASSHRGEHQPQHF; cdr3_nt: TGTGCCAGCAGTCACAGGGGAGAGCATCAGCCCCAGCATTTT
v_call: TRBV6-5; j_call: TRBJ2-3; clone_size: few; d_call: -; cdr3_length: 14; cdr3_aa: CASSYRQGSDTQYF; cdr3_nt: TGTGCCAGCAGTTATAGGCAGGGGTCGGATACGCAGTATTTT
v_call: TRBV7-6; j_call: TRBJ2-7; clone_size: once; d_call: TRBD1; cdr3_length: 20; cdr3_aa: CASSLAVSFGGQDIAYEQYF; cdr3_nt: TGTGCCAGCAGCTTAGCGGTGAGTTTCGGTGGACAGGACATCGCCTACGAGCAGTACTTC
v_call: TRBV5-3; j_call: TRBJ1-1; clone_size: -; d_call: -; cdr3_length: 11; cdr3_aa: CASSRRFEAFF; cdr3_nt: TGTGCCAGCAGCCGTCGCTTTGAAGCTTTCTTT
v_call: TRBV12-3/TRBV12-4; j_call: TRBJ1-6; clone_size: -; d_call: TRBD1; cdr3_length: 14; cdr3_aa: CASSRQGRFSPLHF; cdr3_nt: TGTGCCAGCAGCCGACAGGGGAGATTTTCACCCCTCCACTTT
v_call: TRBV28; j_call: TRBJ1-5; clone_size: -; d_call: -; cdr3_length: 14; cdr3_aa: CASSNAQGRQPQHF; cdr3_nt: TGTGCCAGCAGCAATGCACAGGGACGACAGCCCCAGCATTTT
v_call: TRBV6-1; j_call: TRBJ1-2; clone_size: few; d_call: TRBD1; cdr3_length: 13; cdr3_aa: CASRSQQGTSYTF; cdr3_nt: TGTGCCAGTAGATCGCAACAGGGGACGAGCTACACCTTC
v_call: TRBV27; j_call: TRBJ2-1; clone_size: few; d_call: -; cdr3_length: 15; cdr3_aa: CASKRTADNSIEQFF; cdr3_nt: TGTGCCAGCAAAAGGACAGCGGACAATTCAATTGAGCAGTTCTTC
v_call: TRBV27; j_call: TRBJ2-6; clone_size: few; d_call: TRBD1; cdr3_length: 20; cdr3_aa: CASSVRLSDRDQRGANVLTF; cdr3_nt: TGTGCCAGCAGTGTCCGCCTTTCGGACAGGGATCAGCGGGGGGCCAACGTCCTGACTTTC
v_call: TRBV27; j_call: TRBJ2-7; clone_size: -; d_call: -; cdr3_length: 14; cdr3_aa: CASSLGAGIYEQYF; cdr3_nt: TGTGCCAGCAGTTTAGGGGCAGGCATCTACGAGCAGTACTTC
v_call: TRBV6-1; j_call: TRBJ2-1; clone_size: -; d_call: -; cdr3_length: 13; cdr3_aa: CASLPGSYNEQFF; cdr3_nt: TGTGCCAGCCTCCCCGGCAGCTACAATGAGCAGTTCTTC
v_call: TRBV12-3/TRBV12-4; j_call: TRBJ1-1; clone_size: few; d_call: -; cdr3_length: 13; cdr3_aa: CATGDGLNTEAFF; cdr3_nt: TGTGCCACCGGGGACGGCTTAAACACTGAAGCTTTCTTT
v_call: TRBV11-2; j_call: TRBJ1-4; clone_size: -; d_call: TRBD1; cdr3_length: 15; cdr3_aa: CASSLGQEEREKLFF; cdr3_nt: TGTGCCAGCAGCTTGGGACAGGAGGAGAGGGAAAAACTGTTTTTT
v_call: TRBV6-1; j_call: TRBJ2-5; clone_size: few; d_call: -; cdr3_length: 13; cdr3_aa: CASSENQGATQYF; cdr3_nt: TGTGCCAGCAGTGAAAATCAGGGAGCGACCCAGTACTTC
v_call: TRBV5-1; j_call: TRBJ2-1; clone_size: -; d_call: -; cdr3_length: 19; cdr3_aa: CASSPTTGPLASSYNEQFF; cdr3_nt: TGCGCCAGCAGCCCGACGACAGGGCCGCTAGCGTCCTCCTACAATGAGCAGTTCTTC
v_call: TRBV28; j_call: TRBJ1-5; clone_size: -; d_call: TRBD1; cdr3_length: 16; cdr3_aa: CASSTDRGLARQPQHF; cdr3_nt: TGTGCCAGCAGTACCGACAGGGGGCTTGCACGTCAGCCCCAGCATTTT
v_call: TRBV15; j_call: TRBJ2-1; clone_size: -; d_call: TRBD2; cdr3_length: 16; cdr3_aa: CATSSSGSSGLDEQFF; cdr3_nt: TGTGCCACCAGCAGCTCAGGGTCTAGCGGGCTCGATGAGCAGTTCTTC
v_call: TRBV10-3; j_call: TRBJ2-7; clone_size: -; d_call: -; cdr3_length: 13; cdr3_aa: CAISEKDPHEQYF; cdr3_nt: TGTGCCATCAGTGAGAAAGACCCCCACGAGCAGTACTTC
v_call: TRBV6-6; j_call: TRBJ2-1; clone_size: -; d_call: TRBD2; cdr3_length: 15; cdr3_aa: CASTPSGVGYNEQFF; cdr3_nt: TGTGCCAGCACACCTAGCGGAGTGGGCTACAATGAGCAGTTCTTC
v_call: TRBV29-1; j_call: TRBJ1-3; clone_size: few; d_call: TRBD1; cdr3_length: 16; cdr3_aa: CSVLWGQGKAGNTIYF; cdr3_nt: TGCAGCGTTCTTTGGGGACAGGGGAAGGCTGGAAACACCATATATTTT
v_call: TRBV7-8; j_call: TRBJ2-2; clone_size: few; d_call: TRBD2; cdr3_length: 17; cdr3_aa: CASSLGRAGVNTGELFF; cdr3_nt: TGTGCCAGCAGCTTAGGCAGGGCGGGGGTAAACACCGGGGAGCTGTTTTTT
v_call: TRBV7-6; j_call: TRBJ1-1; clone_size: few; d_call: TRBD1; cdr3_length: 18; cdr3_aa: CASSLAAGVDRVWTEAFF; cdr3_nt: TGTGCCAGCAGCTTAGCCGCGGGTGTAGACAGGGTATGGACTGAAGCTTTCTTT
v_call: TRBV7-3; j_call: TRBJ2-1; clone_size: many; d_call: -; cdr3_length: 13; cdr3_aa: CASSFSGSNEQFF; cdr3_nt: TGTGCCAGCAGCTTTTCCGGCAGCAATGAGCAGTTCTTC
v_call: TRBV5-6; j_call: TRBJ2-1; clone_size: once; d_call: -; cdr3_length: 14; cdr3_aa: CASSLPAGTNEQFF; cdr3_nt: TGTGCCAGCAGCTTGCCGGCAGGTACCAATGAGCAGTTCTTC
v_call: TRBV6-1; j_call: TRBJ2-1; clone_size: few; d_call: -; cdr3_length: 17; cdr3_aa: CASSPQPNTAIFNEQFF; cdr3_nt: TGTGCCAGCAGTCCTCAGCCCAACACAGCGATCTTCAATGAGCAGTTCTTC
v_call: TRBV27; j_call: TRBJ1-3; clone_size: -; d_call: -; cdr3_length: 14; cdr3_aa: CASSYQGSGNTIYF; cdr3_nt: TGTGCCAGCAGTTACCAGGGATCTGGAAACACCATATATTTT
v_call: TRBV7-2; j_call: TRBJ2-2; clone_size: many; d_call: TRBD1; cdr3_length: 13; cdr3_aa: CASSSGGTGELFF; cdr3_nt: TGTGCCAGCAGCTCAGGGGGTACCGGGGAGCTGTTTTTT
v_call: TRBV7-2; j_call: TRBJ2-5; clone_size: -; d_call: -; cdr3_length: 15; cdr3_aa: CASRLRRGLLETQYF; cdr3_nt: TGTGCCAGCAGACTTAGACGAGGGCTATTGGAGACCCAGTACTTC
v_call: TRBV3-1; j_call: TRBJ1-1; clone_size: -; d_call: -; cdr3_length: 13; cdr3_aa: CASSQGPGAGAFF; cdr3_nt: TGTGCCAGCAGCCAAGGACCAGGGGCCGGAGCTTTCTTT
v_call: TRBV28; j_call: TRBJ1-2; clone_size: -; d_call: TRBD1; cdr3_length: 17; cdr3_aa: CASSPSSRDRFIYGYTF; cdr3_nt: TGTGCCAGCAGTCCCTCCTCCCGGGACAGGTTTATTTATGGCTACACCTTC
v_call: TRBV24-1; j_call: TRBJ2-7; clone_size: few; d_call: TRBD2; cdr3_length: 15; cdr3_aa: CATSDYAGGPHEQYF; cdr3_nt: TGTGCCACCAGTGATTATGCGGGAGGGCCCCACGAGCAGTACTTC
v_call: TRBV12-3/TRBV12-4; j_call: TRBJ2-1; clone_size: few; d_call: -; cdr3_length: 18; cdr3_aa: CASSLSRGTVLAGNEQFF; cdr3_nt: TGTGCCAGCAGTTTAAGTAGAGGGACAGTGTTAGCGGGTAATGAGCAGTTCTTC
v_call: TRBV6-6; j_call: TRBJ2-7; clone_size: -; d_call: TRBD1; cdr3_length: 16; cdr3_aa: CASSYARSQGDGEQYF; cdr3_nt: TGTGCCAGCAGTTACGCCCGCTCCCAGGGGGACGGCGAGCAGTACTTC
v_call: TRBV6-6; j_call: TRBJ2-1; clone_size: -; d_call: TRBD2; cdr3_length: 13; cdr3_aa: CASSPGGGSEQFF; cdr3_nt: TGTGCCAGCAGTCCGGGGGGGGGGAGTGAGCAGTTCTTC
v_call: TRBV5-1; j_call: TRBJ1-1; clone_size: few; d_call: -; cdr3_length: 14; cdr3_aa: CASGSGHTNTEAFF; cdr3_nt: TGCGCCAGCGGCTCGGGACACACGAACACTGAAGCTTTCTTT
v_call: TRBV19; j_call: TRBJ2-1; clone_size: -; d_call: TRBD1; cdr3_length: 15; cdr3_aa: CASSIRGPLGNEQFF; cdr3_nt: TGTGCCAGTAGTATCAGGGGGCCTTTGGGCAATGAGCAGTTCTTC
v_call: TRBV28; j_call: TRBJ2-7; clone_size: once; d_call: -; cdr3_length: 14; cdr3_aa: CASSFRDISYEQYF; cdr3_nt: TGTGCCAGCAGTTTTCGGGACATTTCCTACGAGCAGTACTTC
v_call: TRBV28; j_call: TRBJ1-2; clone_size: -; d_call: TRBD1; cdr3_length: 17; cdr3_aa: CASSSQTGGIGPYGYTF; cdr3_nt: TGTGCCAGCAGTTCACAGACAGGGGGAATAGGGCCTTATGGCTACACCTTC
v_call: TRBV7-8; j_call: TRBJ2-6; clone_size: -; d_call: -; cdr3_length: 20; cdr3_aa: CASSPVAWTFSLSGANVLTF; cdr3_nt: TGTGCCAGCAGCCCCGTCGCGTGGACATTCTCTCTCTCTGGGGCCAACGTCCTGACTTTC
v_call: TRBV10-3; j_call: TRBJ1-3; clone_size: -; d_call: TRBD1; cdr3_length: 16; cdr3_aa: CAITMTGGHSGNTIYF; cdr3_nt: TGTGCCATCACTATGACAGGGGGTCATTCTGGAAACACCATATATTTT
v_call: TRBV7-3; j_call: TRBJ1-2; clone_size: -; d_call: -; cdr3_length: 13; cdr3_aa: CASSLISEYGYTF; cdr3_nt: TGTGCCAGCAGCTTAATTTCGGAGTATGGCTACACCTTC
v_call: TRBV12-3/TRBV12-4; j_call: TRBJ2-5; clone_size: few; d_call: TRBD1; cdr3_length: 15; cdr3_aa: CASSLFRQGAETQYF; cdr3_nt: TGTGCCAGCAGTTTATTCCGACAGGGGGCAGAGACCCAGTACTTC
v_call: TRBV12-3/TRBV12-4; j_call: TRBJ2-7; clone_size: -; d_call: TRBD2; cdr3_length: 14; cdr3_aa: CASSVSGMVYEQYF; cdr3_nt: TGTGCCAGCAGTGTTAGCGGGATGGTCTACGAGCAGTACTTC
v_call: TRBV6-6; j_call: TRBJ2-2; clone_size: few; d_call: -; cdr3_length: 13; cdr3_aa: CASSYGYTGELFF; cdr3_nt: TGTGCCAGCAGTTACGGGTACACCGGGGAGCTGTTTTTT
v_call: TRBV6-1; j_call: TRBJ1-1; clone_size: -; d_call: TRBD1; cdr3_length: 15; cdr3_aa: CASSGQGSLNTEAFF; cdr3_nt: TGTGCCAGCTCGGGACAGGGCAGCTTGAACACTGAAGCTTTCTTT
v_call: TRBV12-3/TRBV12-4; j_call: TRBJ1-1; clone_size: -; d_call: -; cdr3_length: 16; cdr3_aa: CASSFLPSIGNTEAFF; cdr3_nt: TGTGCCAGCAGTTTTCTCCCGTCAATAGGTAACACTGAAGCTTTCTTT
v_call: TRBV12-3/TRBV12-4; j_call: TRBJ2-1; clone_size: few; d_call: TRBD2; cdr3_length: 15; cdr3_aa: CASRGTSGSYNEQFF; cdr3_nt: TGTGCCAGCAGAGGGACTAGCGGAAGTTACAATGAGCAGTTCTTC
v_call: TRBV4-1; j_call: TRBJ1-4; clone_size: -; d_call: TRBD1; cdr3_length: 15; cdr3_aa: CASSQGGTGTEKLFF; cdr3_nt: TGCGCCAGCAGCCAAGGTGGGACAGGGACTGAAAAACTGTTTTTT
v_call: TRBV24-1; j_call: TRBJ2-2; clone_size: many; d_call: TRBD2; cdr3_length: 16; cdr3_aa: CATSDPGGGSTGELFF; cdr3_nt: TGTGCCACCAGTGATCCCGGGGGAGGGTCCACCGGGGAGCTGTTTTTT
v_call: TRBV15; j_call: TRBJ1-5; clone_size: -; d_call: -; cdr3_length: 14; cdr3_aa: CATSTVGGNQPQHF; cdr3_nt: TGTGCCACCAGTACAGTAGGGGGCAATCAGCCCCAGCATTTT